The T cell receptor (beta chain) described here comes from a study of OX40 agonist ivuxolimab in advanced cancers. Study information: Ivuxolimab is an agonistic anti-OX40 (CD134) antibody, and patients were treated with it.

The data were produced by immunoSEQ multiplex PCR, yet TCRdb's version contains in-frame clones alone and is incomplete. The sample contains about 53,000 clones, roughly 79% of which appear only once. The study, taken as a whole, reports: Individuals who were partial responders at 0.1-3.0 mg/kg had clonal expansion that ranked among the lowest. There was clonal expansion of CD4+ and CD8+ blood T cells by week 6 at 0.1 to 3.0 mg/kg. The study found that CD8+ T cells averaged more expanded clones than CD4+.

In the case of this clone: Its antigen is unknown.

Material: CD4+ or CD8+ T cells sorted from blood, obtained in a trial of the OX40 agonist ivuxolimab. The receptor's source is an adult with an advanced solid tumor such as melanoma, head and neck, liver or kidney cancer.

CDR3 nucleotide sequence: TGTGCCAGCAGTAGCAGGCGGGGGGGCGACTACAATGAGCAGTTCTTC. Translating gives CASSSRRGGDYNEQFF. The genes are TRBV27 and TRBJ2-1, with 9 nucleotides matching TRBD2. V was pared by 5 bases and J by 3 bases, with 8 bases of the junction left unmatched. Germline CDR1 MNHEY, CDR2 SMNVEV (reference sequence). CDR3 length equals 16 residues.